These 30 T cell receptor beta chains were sequenced from one sample in a study of blood T cell repertoires in COVID-19. Profiled with immunoSEQ multiplex PCR; TCRdb holds only in-frame clones, not every one. The sample consists of more than 90,000 clones, 65% to 80% of them appearing once. Material for sequencing was peripheral blood. These receptors originate from a man in his forties or fifties with acute or convalescent COVID-19.

This rearrangement joins TRBV4-2 to TRBJ2-3; 8 bases are shared with TRBD2. The V gene end was trimmed by 0 bases and the J gene end by 1 base; junction bases not matched to a gene: 6. CDR1 is LGHNA and CDR2 is YNFKEQ in the germline V gene. This CDR3 spans 17 amino acids. CDR3 in amino acids: CASSQELAGSRTDTQYF. Written as DNA, the CDR3 is TGTGCCAGCAGCCAAGAGTTAGCGGGGTCGCGCACAGATACGCAGTATTTT.

This clone was detected a few times. The rearrangement uses TRBV7-3 and TRBJ2-3, with D maybe TRBD1 (5 bases). Germline V lookup: CDR1 SGHTA, CDR2 FQGTGA. The CDR3 extends over 15 amino acids. V lost 3 bases and J 2 bases, leaving 12 bases between the germline ends. The chain's CDR3 is CASSLEGVTTDTQYF. The CDR3 DNA sequence: TGTGCCAGCAGCTTGGAAGGGGTCACCACAGATACGCAGTATTTT. The full variable domain, its missing parts supplied by reference TRBV7-3 and TRBJ2-3, is GAGVSQTPSNKVTEKGKYVELRCDPISGHTALYWYRQSLGQGPEFLIYFQGTGAADDSGLPNDRFFAVRPEGSVSTLKIQRTERGDSAVYLCASSLEGVTTDTQYFGPGTRLTVL.

The chain has TRBV20-1 and TRBJ1-5; D call uncertain. Germline CDR1 reads DFQATT; CDR2 reads SNEGSKA (reference sequence). Trimming removed 3 bases at V and 5 bases at J, with 8 bases between. The CDR3 has 12 residues. The CDR3 region has the DNA TGCAGTGCTAGTAGCCAGGATCAGCCCCAGCATTTT. It translates to CSASSQDQPQHF.

This chain joins TRBV19 and TRBJ2-3, with TRBD2 as a possible D gene (6 bases). The CDR3 contains 14 residues. Trimming took 5 bases from V and 2 from J, leaving 11 bases between them. The germline V gene has CDR1 LNHDA and CDR2 SQIVND (reference sequence). The CDR3 coding sequence is TGTGCCAGTAGTCTCGGACTACACACAGATACGCAGTATTTT. Protein sequence: CASSLGLHTDTQYF.

This clone has more than one count but fewer than ten. V is TRBV27 and J is TRBJ2-1; 10 bases line up with TRBD1. Germline trimming cut 2 bases from V and 0 bases from J; bases unmatched to any gene: 10. Germline V lookup: CDR1 MNHEY, CDR2 SMNVEV (reference sequence). The length of the CDR3 is 19 residues. Here the CDR3 reads CASSLIGTGDFLSYNEQFF. CDR3 coding DNA: TGTGCCAGCAGTTTAATAGGGACAGGGGACTTCCTCTCCTACAATGAGCAGTTCTTC.

The rearrangement links TRBV18 to TRBJ2-4; a possible D gene is TRBD1 (6 bases). Germline values: CDR1 KGHSH, CDR2 LQKENI. Trimming cost V 3 bases and J 0 bases, with 6 bases left between them. The CDR3 consists of 14 residues. The CDR3 is CASSPDRAKNIQYF. The CDR3 nucleotides are TGTGCCAGCTCACCGGACAGAGCCAAAAACATTCAGTACTTC.

This clone has more than one count but fewer than ten. The chain recombines TRBV19 with TRBJ1-1; TRBD1 aligns across 11 bases. Germline CDR1 and CDR2: LNHDA and SQIVND (reference sequence). The CDR3 is 14 residues long. V lost 10 bases and J lost 4; bases outside the gene matches: 8. CDR3 region: CATIGTGGSTEAFF. DNA of the CDR3: TGTGCCACTATTGGGACAGGGGGTTCCACTGAAGCTTTCTTT.

The chain couples TRBV6-4 to TRBJ2-3; TRBD1 might be the D (5 bases). The germline V gene encodes CDR1 MRHNA and CDR2 SNTAGT. Trimming cost V 4 bases and J 4 bases, with 9 bases left between them. The CDR3 runs 13 residues. The CDR3 DNA is TGTGCCAGCAGTGCAGGCAGGGCAGATACGCAGTATTTT. Its translation is CASSAGRADTQYF.

This sequence joins TRBV19 and TRBJ1-1; tentative D call: TRBD1 (5 bases). Between the trimmed V and J ends, which lost 5 bases and 1 base, there was a span of 14 bases. CDR1 and CDR2 (germline): LNHDA, SQIVND (reference sequence). CDR3 size: 15 residues. The CDR3 nucleotides are TGTGCCAGTAGTTTATACTCAGACAGGAACACTGAAGCTTTCTTT. Amino acid sequence: CASSLYSDRNTEAFF.

The chain links TRBV7-8 to TRBJ2-2; a weak D match, TRBD1 (7 bases). Germline-derived CDR1 and CDR2 are SGHVS and FQNEAQ. CDR3 length: 13 residues. The germline V and J ends were trimmed by 10 bases and 7 bases, with 16 bases remaining between them. The CDR3 here is CATTEGAGGELFF. The CDR3 nucleotides read TGTGCCACTACGGAGGGGGCTGGCGGGGAGCTGTTTTTT.

The table lists this clone with a few counts. The V gene is TRBV5-1, the J gene TRBJ1-6; 7 bases map to TRBD1. With V trimmed by 4 bases and J by 9 bases, 13 bases remained unmatched. The CDR3 contains 16 residues. Looked up from germline, CDR1 is SGHRS and CDR2 is YFSETQ. The CDR3 DNA sequence: TGCGCCAGCAGCCCTGCCGAGGGGACAGAGGCTTCACCCCTCCACTTT. This translates into CASSPAEGTEASPLHF.

V usage is TRBV19 and J usage is TRBJ1-1; 7 nucleotides agree with TRBD1. Germline loops: CDR1 LNHDA, CDR2 SQIVND (reference sequence). Losses at the gene ends were 6 bases for V and 3 bases for J; bases not matched to a gene: 7. The CDR3 covers 14 residues. As DNA, the CDR3 is TGTGCCAGTAGGGCCGGGACAGAGTACACTGAAGCTTTCTTT. This sequence encodes CASRAGTEYTEAFF.

In its sample, this clone was seen once. V and J are TRBV10-3 and TRBJ1-2; 7 positions match TRBD1. V was pared by 6 bases and J by 1 base, with 11 bases of the junction left unmatched. Germline V gene lookup returns CDR1 ENHRY and CDR2 SYGVKD. The CDR3 spans 16 residues. CDR3 amino acids: CAISPVDRVDNYGYTF. DNA of the CDR3: TGTGCCATCAGCCCCGTTGACAGGGTGGATAACTATGGCTACACCTTC.

J is TRBJ2-7 and V is TRBV11-2, with a weak D call TRBD1 (5 bases). CDR1 is SGHAT and CDR2 is FQNNGV in the germline V gene. The V and J ends lost 0 bases and 6 bases respectively, with 15 bases between them. The CDR3 extends over 15 amino acids. The CDR3 reads CASSLEAGLNVEQYF. The CDR3 nucleotides read TGTGCCAGCAGCTTAGAGGCAGGGTTAAATGTCGAGCAGTACTTC.

V is TRBV28 and J is TRBJ2-7, with D possibly being TRBD2 (5 bases). Trimming removed 8 bases from V and 3 bases from J, with 20 bases in between. CDR3 length: 15 residues. CDR1 is MDHEN, CDR2 SYDVKM, per germline. The CDR3, as DNA: TGTGCCAGCGTCTATGCTAGCAATAATTTCTACGAGCAGTACTTC. Its translation is CASVYASNNFYEQYF.

The CDR3 nucleotides read TGTGCCAGCAGTTACTCGGGCCAGACGAACACTGAAGCTTTCTTT. Residues: CASSYSGQTNTEAFF. This chain connects TRBV6-5 to TRBJ1-1; D ambiguous. Trimming removed 0 bases from V and 1 base from J, with 9 bases in between. Germline CDR1 MNHEY, CDR2 SVGAGI. The CDR3 spans 15 residues.

The gene calls are TRBV5-1 and TRBJ1-5; D perhaps matches TRBD1 (5 bases). Trimming removed 4 bases from V and 7 bases from J, with 18 bases in between. This CDR3 spans 15 amino acids. Germline CDR1 is SGHRS and CDR2 is YFSETQ. CDR3 sequence (DNA): TGCGCCAGCAGCCCGTCTTCAGGGATGTCGCAGCCCCAGCATTTT. Its translation: CASSPSSGMSQPQHF.

The chain has TRBV7-9 and TRBJ1-1; D might be TRBD1 (5 bases). The V gene's germline CDR1 is SEHNR and CDR2 FQNEAQ (reference sequence). Trimming shortened V by 7 bases and J by 0 bases, and 15 bases separated the two germline ends. There are 15 residues in the CDR3. The CDR3 loop reads CASTTGGLMNTEAFF. DNA for the CDR3: TGTGCCAGCACCACCGGGGGACTCATGAACACTGAAGCTTTCTTT.

Only one count was recorded for this clone. Since the CDR3 does not end with the conserved phenylalanine or tryptophan, this likely comes from a read error. The limits of the CDR3 on the DNA are not certain, so only TCRdb's listed CDR3 is given. This chain connects TRBV28 to TRBJ1-2. Germline lookup yields CDR1 MDHEN and CDR2 SYDVKM. The CDR3 length is 8 residues, termini included. CDR3 region: CASNGGAA.

This chain links TRBV28 with TRBJ2-7, with 11 bases lining up with TRBD2. Trimming at V came to 8 bases and at J to 2 bases, leaving 5 bases not matched to a gene. The CDR3 contains 14 residues. Germline assignment: CDR1 MDHEN and CDR2 SYDVKM. CDR3 DNA: TGTGCCAGCCGTCCGGGACTAGCGGCCTACGAGCAGTACTTC. Its protein product is CASRPGLAAYEQYF.

About this clone: Other DNA sequences of this sample code for an identical CDR3. The J gene is TRBJ1-5, the V gene TRBV5-6; 7 bases align to TRBD1. The CDR3 covers 14 residues. The J segment lost 5 bases and the V segment lost 0 bases, leaving 2 bases of the junction unmatched. The germline V gene encodes CDR1 SGHDT and CDR2 YYEEEE. CDR3 in DNA: TGTGCCAGCAGCTTGGGACAGGGCTATCAGCCCCAGCATTTT. The encoded protein is CASSLGQGYQPQHF. Using reference TRBV5-6 and TRBJ1-5 for the parts outside the CDR3, the full variable domain is DAGVTQSPTHLIKTRGQQVTLRCSPKSGHDTVSWYQQALGQGPQFIFQYYEEEERQRGNFPDRFSGHQFPNYSSELNVNALLLGDSALYLCASSLGQGYQPQHFGDGTRLSIL.

This chain uses TRBV3-1 (or the pseudogene TRBV3-2) with TRBJ1-2; D is uncertain. Trimming pared 4 bases from V and 1 base from J, leaving 7 bases between. The CDR3 covers 13 residues. The germline CDR1 and CDR2 sequences are LGHDT and YNNKEL (reference sequence). The CDR3 reads CASSPTSNYGYTF. CDR3 coding DNA: TGTGCCAGCAGCCCGACAAGTAACTATGGCTACACCTTC.

V usage is TRBV7-9 and J usage is TRBJ1-2, with 7 positions matching TRBD1. This CDR3 region has 14 residues. With 0 bases clipped from V and 7 bases from J, the junction kept 5 bases outside the gene matches. Germline V lookup: CDR1 SEHNR, CDR2 FQNEAQ (reference sequence). The CDR3 here is CASSLARQGVGYTF. CDR3 sequence (DNA): TGTGCCAGCAGCTTAGCGCGACAGGGAGTTGGCTACACCTTC.

This chain links TRBV3-1 (or the pseudogene TRBV3-2) with TRBJ2-4; 7 nucleotides agree with TRBD1. Looked up from germline, CDR1 is LGHDT and CDR2 is YNNKEL (reference sequence). The V segment lost 3 bases and the J segment 7 bases; nucleotides outside the gene matches: 6. The CDR3 consists of 14 residues. CDR3 DNA sequence: TGTGCCAGCAGCCACAGGACAGGAGTTAACATTCAGTACTTC. It codes for CASSHRTGVNIQYF.

This clone appeared a single time. The chain is built from TRBV10-3 and TRBJ2-5, with TRBD1 matching over 7 bases. This CDR3 region has 14 residues. CDR1 ENHRY and CDR2 SYGVKD come from the germline V gene. J lost 7 bases, V lost 4 bases, and 9 bases had no gene match. The CDR3 is CAISARQGLGTQYF. The CDR3 DNA is TGTGCCATCAGTGCCCGACAGGGATTGGGGACCCAGTACTTC.

This chain links TRBV19 with TRBJ2-2, with 10 bases aligning to TRBD1. The V segment lost 6 bases and the J segment 5 bases; nucleotides outside the gene matches: 6. Germline V gene lookup returns CDR1 LNHDA and CDR2 SQIVND (reference sequence). CDR3 length equals 15 residues. The CDR3 spells CASRTGGGRTGELFF. The CDR3 DNA sequence: TGTGCCAGTAGGACAGGGGGCGGAAGAACCGGGGAGCTGTTTTTT.

The rearrangement uses TRBV7-3 and TRBJ1-2; weak D call: TRBD1 (5 bases). The CDR3 covers 15 residues. Germline CDR1 is SGHTA and CDR2 is FQGTGA. The V end lost 5 bases, the J end lost 7 bases, and 20 bases lay between the germline ends. CDR3 coding DNA: TGTGCCAGCAGCCCAAACGGGGGTAACACGGGTGGCTACACCTTC. As protein: CASSPNGGNTGGYTF.

The chain combines TRBV11-3 with TRBJ2-3, with 13 bases fitting TRBD2. Per the germline V gene, CDR1 is SGHNT and CDR2 is YENEEA. V dropped 5 bases and J dropped 3; count of bases not matched to a gene: 2. This CDR3 comprises 15 residues. The CDR3 spells CASSPTSGGTDTQYF. In DNA form, the CDR3 reads TGTGCCAGCAGCCCGACTAGCGGGGGGACAGATACGCAGTATTTT.

The CDR3 region is CASSQTRNPGQGIYYGYTF. DNA for the CDR3: TGTGCCAGTAGTCAAACTCGCAACCCGGGACAGGGAATATACTATGGCTACACCTTC. The rearrangement links TRBV19 to TRBJ1-2; 9 bases line up with TRBD1. CDR1 and CDR2 from the germline V gene are LNHDA and SQIVND (reference sequence). This CDR3 has 19 amino acids. With 5 bases clipped from V and 3 bases from J, the junction kept 19 bases outside the gene matches. Using reference TRBV19 and TRBJ1-2 for the parts outside the CDR3, the full variable domain is DGGITQSPKYLFRKEGQNVTLSCEQNLNHDAMYWYRQDPGQGLRLIYYSQIVNDFQKGDIAEGYSVSREKKESFPLTVTSAQKNPTAFYLCASSQTRNPGQGIYYGYTFGSGTRLTVV.

CDR3 amino acids: CASSLLGEETQYF. The CDR3 bases are TGTGCCAGCAGCTTACTAGGAGAAGAGACCCAGTACTTC. The chain combines TRBV7-8 with TRBJ2-5; no clear D. The CDR3 runs 13 residues. With 2 bases removed from V and 3 bases from J, the gap between germline ends came to 7 bases. From germline, CDR1 is SGHVS and CDR2 FQNEAQ.